The TCR beta chain under discussion was sequenced for a study of tumor-infiltrating lymphocytes in localized non-small cell lung cancer. Whole-study context: Some samples were collected after neoadjuvant chemotherapy; smokers, never-smokers and several histologies were included. Study observations and caveats: Different pieces of the same tissue went to different assays, confounding technical variation with intratumor heterogeneity. TCRbeta sequencing showed higher T cell infiltration in tumors than uninvolved lung.

With respect to this clone: Its antigen is not identified.

TCRdb's table, derived via immunoSEQ multiplex PCR, lists solely in-frame clones and lacks some. The table has 12,000 or so clones, about 83% seen once; the top ten hold roughly 8%. V lost 3 bases to trimming and J lost 1 base; unmatched junction nucleotides: 7. The germline gives CDR1 MNHNS, CDR2 SASEGT. CDR3 length: 16 residues. The receptor's source is a human donor with non-small cell lung cancer. Sample: lung tumor tissue. This chain joins TRBV6-1 and TRBJ2-7; 9 positions agree with TRBD2. The CDR3 spells CASSDLGGLASYEQYF. CDR3 coding DNA: TGTGCCAGCAGTGATTTGGGGGGACTAGCTTCCTACGAGCAGTACTTC.